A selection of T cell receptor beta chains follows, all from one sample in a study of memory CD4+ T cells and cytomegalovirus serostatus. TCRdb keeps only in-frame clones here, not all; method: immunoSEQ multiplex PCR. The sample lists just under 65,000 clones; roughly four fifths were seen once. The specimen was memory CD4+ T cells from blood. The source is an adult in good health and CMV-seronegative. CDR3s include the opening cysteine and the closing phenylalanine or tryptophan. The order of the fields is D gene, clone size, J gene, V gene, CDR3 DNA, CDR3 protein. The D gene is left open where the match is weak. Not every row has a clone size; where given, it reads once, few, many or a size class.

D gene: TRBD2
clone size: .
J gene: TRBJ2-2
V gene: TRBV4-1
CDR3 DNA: TGCGCCAGCAGCCAAGGCTTAGGACTAGCGGGAGGCACGAACACCGGGGAGCTGTTTTTT
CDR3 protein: CASSQGLGLAGGTNTGELFF

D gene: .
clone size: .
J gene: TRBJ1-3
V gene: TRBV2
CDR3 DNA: TGTGCCAGCAGTGAAGAAACACGAAACACCATATATTTT
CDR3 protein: CASSEETRNTIYF

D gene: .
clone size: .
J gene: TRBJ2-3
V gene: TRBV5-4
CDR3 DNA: TGTGCCAGCAGCTTGACTGGGACGCAGTATTTT
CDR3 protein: CASSLTGTQYF

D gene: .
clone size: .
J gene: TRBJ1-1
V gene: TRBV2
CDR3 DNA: TGTGCCAGCAGTGAAGCTATGAACACTGAAGCTTTCTTT
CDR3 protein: CASSEAMNTEAFF

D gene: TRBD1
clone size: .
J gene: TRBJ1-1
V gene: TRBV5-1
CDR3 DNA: TGCGCCAGCAGCTTAAATCAAAGGGACAGATTAAACACTGAAGCTTTCTTT
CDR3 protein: CASSLNQRDRLNTEAFF

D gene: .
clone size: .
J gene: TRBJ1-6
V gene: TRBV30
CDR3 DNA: TGTGCCTGGACCCTCGGGGGTACCTATAATTCACCCCTCCACTTT
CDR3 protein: CAWTLGGTYNSPLHF

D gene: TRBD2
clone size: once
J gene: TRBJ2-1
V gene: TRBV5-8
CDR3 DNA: TGTGCCAGCAGCTTAACTCTTAGCGGGAGGGCCATGAATGAGCAGTTCTTC
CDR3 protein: CASSLTLSGRAMNEQFF

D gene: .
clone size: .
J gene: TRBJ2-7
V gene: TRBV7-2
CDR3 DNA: TGTGCCAGCAGCTTAAACAAACAGAGGGAGCAGTACTTC
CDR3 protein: CASSLNKQREQYF

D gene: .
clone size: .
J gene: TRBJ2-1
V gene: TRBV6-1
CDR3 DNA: TGTGCCAGCGTCCTAGGCTACAATGAGCAGTTCTTC
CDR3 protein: CASVLGYNEQFF

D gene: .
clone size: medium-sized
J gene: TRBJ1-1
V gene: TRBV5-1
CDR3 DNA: TGCGCCAGCAGCACCAACCCGGGGGCGAACACTGAAGCTTTCTTT
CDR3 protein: CASSTNPGANTEAFF

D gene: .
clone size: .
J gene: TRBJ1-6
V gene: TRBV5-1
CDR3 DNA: TGCGCCAGCAGCTTGAGGCCCGAGTGGGTCGGCTCCTATAATTCACCCCTCCACTTT
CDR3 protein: CASSLRPEWVGSYNSPLHF

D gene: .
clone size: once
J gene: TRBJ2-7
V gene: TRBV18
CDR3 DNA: TGTGCCAGCTCACCACTTGGCGGAGAGCAGTACTTC
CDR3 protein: CASSPLGGEQYF

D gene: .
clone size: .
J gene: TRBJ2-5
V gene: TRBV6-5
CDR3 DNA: TGTGCCAGCAGTTACTCGCGTGGTGGGGGCCAAGAGACCCAGTACTTC
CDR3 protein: CASSYSRGGGQETQYF

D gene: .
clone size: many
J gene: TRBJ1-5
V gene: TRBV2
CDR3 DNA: TGTGCCAGCAGTGAAAGGGTTAGCAATCAGCCCCAGCATTTT
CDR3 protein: CASSERVSNQPQHF

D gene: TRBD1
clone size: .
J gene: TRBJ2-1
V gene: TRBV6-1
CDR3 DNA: TGTGCCAGCAGTGTTGGCCGGACAGGGGGCGATATTCGGTTCTTC
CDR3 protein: CASSVGRTGGDIRFF

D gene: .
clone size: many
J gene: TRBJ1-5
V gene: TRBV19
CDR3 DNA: TGTGCCAGTAGTATAACACAGGGTTCCTTATCGCTCCAGCATTTT
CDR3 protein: CASSITQGSLSLQHF

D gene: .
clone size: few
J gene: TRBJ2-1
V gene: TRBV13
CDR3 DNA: TGTGCCAGCAGCTTGATCGGCCCCGCCGGTGAGCAGTTCTTC
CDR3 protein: CASSLIGPAGEQFF

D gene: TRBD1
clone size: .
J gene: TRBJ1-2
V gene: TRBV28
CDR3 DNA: TGTGCCAGCAGTTCGCCCGGGACAGGGGGCACGGGCGGCTACACCTTC
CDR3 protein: CASSSPGTGGTGGYTF

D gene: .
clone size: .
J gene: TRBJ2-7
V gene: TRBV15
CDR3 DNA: TGTGCCACCAGCAGAGGGACGTTCTCCTACGAGCAGTACTTC
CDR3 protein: CATSRGTFSYEQYF

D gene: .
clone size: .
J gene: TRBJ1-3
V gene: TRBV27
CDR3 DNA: TGTGCCAGCGTGGGGACGTGGGAAAACACCATATATTTT
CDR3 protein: CASVGTWENTIYF

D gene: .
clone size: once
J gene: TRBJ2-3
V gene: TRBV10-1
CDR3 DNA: TGCGCCAGCAGTGAGTCAAGGGGGACGCAGTATTTT
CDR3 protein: CASSESRGTQYF

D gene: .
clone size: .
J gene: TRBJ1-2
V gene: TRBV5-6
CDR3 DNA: TGTGCCAGCAGCTTTGATGGGGGGGACTATGGCTACACCTTC
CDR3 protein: CASSFDGGDYGYTF

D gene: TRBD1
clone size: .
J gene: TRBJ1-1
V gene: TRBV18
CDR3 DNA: TGTGCCAGCTCACCCTGGACAGGGTCCGAAGCTTTCTTT
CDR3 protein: CASSPWTGSEAFF

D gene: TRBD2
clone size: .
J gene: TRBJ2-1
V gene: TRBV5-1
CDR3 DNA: TGCGCCAGCAGCTTGCAACCGGGACTATCCTACAATGAGCAGTTCTTC
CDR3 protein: CASSLQPGLSYNEQFF

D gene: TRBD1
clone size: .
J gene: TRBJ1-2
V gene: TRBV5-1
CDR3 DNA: TGCGCCAGCAGCTTGGATGGCCAGGGGGCGGCTAACTATGGCTACACCTTC
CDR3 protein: CASSLDGQGAANYGYTF

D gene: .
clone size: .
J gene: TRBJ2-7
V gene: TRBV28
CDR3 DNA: TGTGCCAGCAAGTTCCGGGCCTCCTACGAGCAGTACTTC
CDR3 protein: CASKFRASYEQYF

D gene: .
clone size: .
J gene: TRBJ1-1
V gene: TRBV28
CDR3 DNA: TGTGCCAGCAGGGGGACTTCGAAGACTGAAGCTTTCTTT
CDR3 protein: CASRGTSKTEAFF

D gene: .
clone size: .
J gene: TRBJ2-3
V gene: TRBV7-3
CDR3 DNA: TGTGCCAGCAGCTTAATTGCGAAGGATACGCAGTATTTT
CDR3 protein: CASSLIAKDTQYF

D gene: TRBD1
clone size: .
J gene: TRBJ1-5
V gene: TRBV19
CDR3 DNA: TGTGCCAGCTCAGGGGGCGCGGGGGGAAATCAGCCCCAGCATTTT
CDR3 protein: CASSGGAGGNQPQHF

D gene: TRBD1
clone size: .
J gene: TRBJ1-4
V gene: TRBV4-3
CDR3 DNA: TGCGCCAGCAGCCAATTAGAGGGGGCTGGAGAAAAACTGTTTTTT
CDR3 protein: CASSQLEGAGEKLFF

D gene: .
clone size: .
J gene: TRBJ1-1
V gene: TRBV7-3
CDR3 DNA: TGTGCCAGCAGCTTTTCCGGGGACACTGAAGCTTTCTTT
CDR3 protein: CASSFSGDTEAFF

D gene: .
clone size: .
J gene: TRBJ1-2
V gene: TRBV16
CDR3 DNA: TGTGCCAGCAGCCAATCCCAGGGAGCAGGCTACACCTTC
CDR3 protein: CASSQSQGAGYTF

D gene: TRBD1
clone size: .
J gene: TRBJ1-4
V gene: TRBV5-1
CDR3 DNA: TGCGCCAGCAGCTCGGACAGGGGGCGCGAAAAACTGTTTTTT
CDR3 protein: CASSSDRGREKLFF

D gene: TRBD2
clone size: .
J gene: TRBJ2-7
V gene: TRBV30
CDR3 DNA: TGTGCCTGGAGTTCTAGCGGGGGGGCTCGCTACGAGCAGTACTTC
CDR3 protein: CAWSSSGGARYEQYF

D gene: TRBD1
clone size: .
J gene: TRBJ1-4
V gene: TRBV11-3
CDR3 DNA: TGTGCCAGCAGCTTTATCCCCGGGGACAGGACCGACCCCAATGAAAAACTGTTTTTT
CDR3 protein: CASSFIPGDRTDPNEKLFF

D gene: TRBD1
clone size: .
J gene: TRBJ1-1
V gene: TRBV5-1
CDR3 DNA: TGCGCCAGCAGCCTACAGGGGGCTGAGGTAATGAACACTGAAGCTTTCTTT
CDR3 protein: CASSLQGAEVMNTEAFF

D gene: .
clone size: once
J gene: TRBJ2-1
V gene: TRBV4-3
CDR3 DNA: TGCGCCAGCAGCCAAGACTGGGATGAGCAGTTCTTC
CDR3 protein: CASSQDWDEQFF

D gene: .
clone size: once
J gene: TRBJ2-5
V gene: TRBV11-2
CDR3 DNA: TGTGCCAGCAGCTTAAGGACGGCTCAAGAGACCCAGTACTTC
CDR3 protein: CASSLRTAQETQYF